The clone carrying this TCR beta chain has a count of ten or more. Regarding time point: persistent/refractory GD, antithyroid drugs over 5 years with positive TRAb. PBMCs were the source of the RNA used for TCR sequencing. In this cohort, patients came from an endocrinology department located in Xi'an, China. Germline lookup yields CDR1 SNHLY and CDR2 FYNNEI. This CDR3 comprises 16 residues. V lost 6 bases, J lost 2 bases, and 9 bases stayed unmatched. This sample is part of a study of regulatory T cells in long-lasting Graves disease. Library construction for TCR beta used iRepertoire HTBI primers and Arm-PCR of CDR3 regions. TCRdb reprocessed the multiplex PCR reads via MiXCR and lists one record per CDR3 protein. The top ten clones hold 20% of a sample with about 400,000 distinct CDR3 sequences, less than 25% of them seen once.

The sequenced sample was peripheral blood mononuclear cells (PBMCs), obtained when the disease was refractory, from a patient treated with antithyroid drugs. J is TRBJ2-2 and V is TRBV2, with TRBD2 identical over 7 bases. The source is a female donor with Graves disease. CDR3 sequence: CASRESGMGNTGELFF. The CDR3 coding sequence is TGTGCCAGCAGGGAAAGCGGGATGGGCAACACCGGGGAGCTGTTTTTT.